The rows below give T cell receptor beta chains drawn from one sample of a study of blood T cell repertoires in COVID-19. Here immunoSEQ multiplex PCR was the method, and the copy in TCRdb shows in-frame clones only, minus some. This sample has some 370,000 clones; approximately 88% occur once, and the top ten carry 1% to 1.5%. The sample taken for sequencing was peripheral blood. All receptors come from a man aged 40-55 years with acute or convalescent COVID-19. Both conserved end residues are part of each CDR3. D genes are given only for firm matches. Expanded clones are given a class, and other clones once, few, many or no size at all.

V	size	J	D	DNA	CDR3
TRBV6-6	once	TRBJ1-2	.	TGTGCCAGCAGTCTGACAGACTATGGCTACACCTTC	CASSLTDYGYTF
TRBV6-5	.	TRBJ1-2	TRBD1	TGTGCCAGCAGTTACTCACTCGGGACAGGGGTAATGTGGACCTTC	CASSYSLGTGVMWTF
TRBV11-2	few	TRBJ1-1	TRBD1	TGTGCCAGCAGCTTCAGGGGGAGGACTGAAGCTTTCTTT	CASSFRGRTEAFF
TRBV5-1	.	TRBJ1-5	.	TGCGCCAGCAGCTTGGGACAGCCTGATCAGCCCCAGCATTTT	CASSLGQPDQPQHF
TRBV19	.	TRBJ2-3	TRBD2	TGTGCCAGTACTGTCGGAGCGGGGGAGGGAGATACGCAGTATTTT	CASTVGAGEGDTQYF
TRBV5-1	.	TRBJ2-7	TRBD1	TGCGCCAGCAGCTTCGGCCAGGGGGCGCGGGAGCAGTACTTC	CASSFGQGAREQYF
TRBV12-5	.	TRBJ1-1	.	TGTGCTAGTGGTTTGTCGAGCAACACTGAAGCTTTCTTT	CASGLSSNTEAFF
TRBV29-1	.	TRBJ2-5	TRBD2	TGCAGCGTTGATATTTTGGGGGGGGGAGAGACCCAGTACTTC	CSVDILGGGETQYF
TRBV27	.	TRBJ2-2	.	TGTGCCAGCAGTGGCAGGGGAATGAACACCGGGGAGCTGTTTTTT	CASSGRGMNTGELFF
TRBV27	.	TRBJ2-6	.	TGTGCCAGCAGTTTTATATCTGGGGCCAACGTCCTGACTTTC	CASSFISGANVLTF
TRBV6-4	.	TRBJ2-1	TRBD2	TGTGCCAGCAGCCCTAGCGGGGACGAGGATGAGCAGTTCTTC	CASSPSGDEDEQFF
TRBV19	.	TRBJ2-7	TRBD1	TGTGCCAGTAGTATGGGACAGCACATAACCTACGAGCAGTACTTC	CASSMGQHITYEQYF
TRBV6-5	.	TRBJ2-5	TRBD2	TGTGCCAGCAGTTACTCGACCAGCGGGGCCCAAGAGACCCAGTACTTC	CASSYSTSGAQETQYF
TRBV29-1	.	TRBJ1-2	.	TGCAGCGTTGCCGTGACAGGATCAGACTATGGCTACACCTTC	CSVAVTGSDYGYTF
TRBV19	.	TRBJ1-5	.	TGTGCCAGTAGTATGGTCCAGAATCAGCCCCAGCATTTT	CASSMVQNQPQHF
TRBV5-6	.	TRBJ1-5	.	TGTGCCAGCAGCCAACTTGGTCAGCCCCAGCATTTT	CASSQLGQPQHF
TRBV7-2	.	TRBJ1-4	TRBD1	TGTGCCAGCAGCGTCACCGGGACAGGGTCTGAAAAACTGTTTTTT	CASSVTGTGSEKLFF
TRBV9	.	TRBJ2-7	TRBD2	TGTGCCAGCAGCACCGGGACTAGCATGGCGGAGCAGTACTTC	CASSTGTSMAEQYF
TRBV9	.	TRBJ1-6	TRBD1	TGTGCCAGCAGCGTAGAGGCGACAGGGATTAAATATAATTCACCCCTCCACTTT	CASSVEATGIKYNSPLHF
TRBV7-9	.	TRBJ2-7	.	TGTGCCAGCAGCTTAGCGCAGGGCATGAAGTACGAGCAGTACTTC	CASSLAQGMKYEQYF
TRBV28	.	TRBJ1-2	.	TGTGCCAGCAGGCACCTAGGAGGCTACACCTTC	CASRHLGGYTF
TRBV19	.	TRBJ2-7	.	TGTGCCACCGCCCGGGGGAGTAATTCCTACGAGCAGTACTTC	CATARGSNSYEQYF
TRBV7-9	.	TRBJ2-5	TRBD2	TGTGCCAGCAGCTTACAAGCGGGAGATTTGTGGTTGGAGACCCAGTACTTC	CASSLQAGDLWLETQYF
TRBV5-5	.	TRBJ2-6	.	TGTGCCAGCAGCTTGGATGGGAGATCTGGGGCCAACGTCCTGACTTTC	CASSLDGRSGANVLTF
TRBV11-2	.	TRBJ2-7	TRBD1	TGTGCCAGCAGCACAGGGGACGAGCAGTACTTC	CASSTGDEQYF
TRBV18	.	TRBJ2-3	.	TGTGCCAGCTCACCGAGGGGACACACAGATACGCAGTATTTT	CASSPRGHTDTQYF
TRBV28	.	TRBJ2-7	TRBD2	TGTGCCAGCAGTTCCCCGGGACTAGCGGGAGATAACGAGCAGTACTTC	CASSSPGLAGDNEQYF
TRBV6-5	.	TRBJ1-5	.	TGTGCCACCTACTTCCCCGGGGGCAATCAGCCCCAGCATTTT	CATYFPGGNQPQHF
TRBV6-5	.	TRBJ1-2	TRBD1	TGTGCCAGCAGTTCCCCCGGAAAGGGGGCAGAACACACCTTC	CASSSPGKGAEHTF
TRBV9	.	TRBJ2-7	.	TGTGCCAGCAGCACACACCCCGGGACACACTCCTACGAGCAGTACTTC	CASSTHPGTHSYEQYF
TRBV2	once	TRBJ1-2	TRBD1	TGTGCCAGCAACTCCGAGGTAGGGGGCGAAGGCTACACCTTC	CASNSEVGGEGYTF
TRBV3-1/TRBV3-2	few	TRBJ2-7	TRBD1	TGTGCCAGCAGTCAGGGGGGGACAGGGGGCTACGAGCAGTACTTC	CASSQGGTGGYEQYF
TRBV6-1	.	TRBJ1-2	.	TGTGCCAGCAGTGAAGGCGGGATGGGGAGAGGCTACACCTTC	CASSEGGMGRGYTF
TRBV5-6	.	TRBJ2-2	.	TGTGCCAGCAGCTTGGGGGGAGCCGGGGAGCTGTTTTTT	CASSLGGAGELFF
TRBV27	.	TRBJ2-7	.	TGTGCCAGCAGTTTATCCCGCGGCGGGGCCACCTACGAGCAGTACTTC	CASSLSRGGATYEQYF
TRBV5-8	.	TRBJ2-7	.	TGTGCCAGCAGCTTGGTTCGGGGGGCCGCCTACGAGCAGTACTTC	CASSLVRGAAYEQYF
TRBV29-1	few	TRBJ2-5	.	TGCAGCGTTGCTGGGCTGGGCCAAGAGACCCAGTACTTC	CSVAGLGQETQYF
TRBV2	.	TRBJ2-1	TRBD1	TGTGCCAGCAGTGGGGGGACAGGGGGGTACAATGAGCAGTTCTTC	CASSGGTGGYNEQFF
TRBV6-2/TRBV6-3	.	TRBJ2-6	TRBD2	TGTGCCAGCAGTTACTCGACTAGCGGGAGCTCTGGGGCCAACGTCCTGACTTTC	CASSYSTSGSSGANVLTF
TRBV2	.	TRBJ2-1	TRBD1	TGTGCCAGCAGTGAGGGACAGGGTAAAAATGAGCAGTTCTTC	CASSEGQGKNEQFF
TRBV7-6	few	TRBJ2-1	TRBD2	TGTGCCAGCAGCTTAAGGGATAGCGGGAGAACGAACAATGAGCAGTTCTTC	CASSLRDSGRTNNEQFF
TRBV3-1/TRBV3-2	.	TRBJ1-1	.	TGTGCCAGCAGTCCTTTGGGGCACACTGAAGCTTTCTTT	CASSPLGHTEAFF
TRBV10-3	.	TRBJ1-2	.	TGTGCCATCAGTGAGTCGATGGACGGGGCAAGCGGGGGAGGGAGCGGCTATGGCTACACCTTC	CAISESMDGASGGGSGYGYTF
TRBV5-1	once	TRBJ2-6	.	TGCGCCAGCAGCTTGGTGCCCAGGTCGGGGGCCAACGTCCTGACTTTC	CASSLVPRSGANVLTF
TRBV28	.	TRBJ1-2	TRBD1	TGTGCCAGCACCTCCGGGACAGGGATTTGGGCTGCTAACTATGGCTACACCTTC	CASTSGTGIWAANYGYTF
TRBV7-6	few	TRBJ2-7	TRBD1	TGTGCCAGCAGCTTAGTGGCCGGACAGGGCGTGTCACCGAGCTCCTACGAGCAGTACTTC	CASSLVAGQGVSPSSYEQYF